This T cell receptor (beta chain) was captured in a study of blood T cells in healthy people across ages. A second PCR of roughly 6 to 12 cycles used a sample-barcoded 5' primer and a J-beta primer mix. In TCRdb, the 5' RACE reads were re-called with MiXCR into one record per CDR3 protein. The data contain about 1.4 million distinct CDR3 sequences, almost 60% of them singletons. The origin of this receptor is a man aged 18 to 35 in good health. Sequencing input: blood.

Here the CDR3 DNA reads TGTGCCACCACTCTCAACGGGCCAGTTGAGCAGTTCTTC. Protein: CATTLNGPVEQFF. The chain links TRBV28 to TRBJ2-1; D is unresolved. V was clipped by 10 bases and J by 9 bases, with 19 bases between them. CDR1 is MDHEN and CDR2 is SYDVKM in the germline V gene. CDR3 size: 13 residues.